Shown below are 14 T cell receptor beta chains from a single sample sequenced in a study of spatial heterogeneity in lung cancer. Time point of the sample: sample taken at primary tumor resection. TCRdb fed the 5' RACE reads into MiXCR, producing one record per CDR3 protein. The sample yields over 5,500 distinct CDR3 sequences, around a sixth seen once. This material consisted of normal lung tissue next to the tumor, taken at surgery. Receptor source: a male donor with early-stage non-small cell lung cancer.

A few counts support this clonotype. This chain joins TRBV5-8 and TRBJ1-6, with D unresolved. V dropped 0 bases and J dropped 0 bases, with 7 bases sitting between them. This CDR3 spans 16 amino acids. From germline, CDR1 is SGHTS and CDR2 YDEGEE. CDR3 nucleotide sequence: TGTGCCAGCAGCTTGGGCGGGAGCTCCTATAATTCACCCCTCCACTTT. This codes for CASSLGGSSYNSPLHF.

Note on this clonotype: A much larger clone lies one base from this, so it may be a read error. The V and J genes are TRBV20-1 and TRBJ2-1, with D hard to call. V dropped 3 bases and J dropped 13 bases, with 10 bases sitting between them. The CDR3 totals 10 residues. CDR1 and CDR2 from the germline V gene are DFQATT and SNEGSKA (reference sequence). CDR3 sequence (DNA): TGCAGTGCTAGCCTCTGGCCCCAGTTCTTC. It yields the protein CSASLWPQFF.

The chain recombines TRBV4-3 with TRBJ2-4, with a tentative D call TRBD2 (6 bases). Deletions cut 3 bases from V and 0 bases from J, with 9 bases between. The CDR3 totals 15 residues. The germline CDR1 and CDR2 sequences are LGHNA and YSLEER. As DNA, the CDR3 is TGCGCCAGCAGCCATGGAGGGCTAGCCAAAAACATTCAGTACTTC. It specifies CASSHGGLAKNIQYF.

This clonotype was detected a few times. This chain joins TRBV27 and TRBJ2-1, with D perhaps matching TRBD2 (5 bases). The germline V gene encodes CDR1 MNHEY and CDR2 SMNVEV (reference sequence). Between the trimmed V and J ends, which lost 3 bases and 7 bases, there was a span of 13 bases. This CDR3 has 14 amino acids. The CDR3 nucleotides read TGTGCCAGCAGTTTCCCCGGCTGGAGGAATGAGCAGTTCTTC. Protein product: CASSFPGWRNEQFF.

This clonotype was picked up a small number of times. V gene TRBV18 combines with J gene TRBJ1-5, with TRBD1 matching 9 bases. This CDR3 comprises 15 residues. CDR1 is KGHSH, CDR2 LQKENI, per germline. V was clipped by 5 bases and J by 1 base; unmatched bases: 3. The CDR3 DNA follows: TGTGCCAGCTCAGCGACAGGGGGAAGCAATCAGCCCCAGCATTTT. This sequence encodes CASSATGGSNQPQHF. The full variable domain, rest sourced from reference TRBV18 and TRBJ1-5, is NAGVMQNPRHLVRRRGQEARLRCSPMKGHSHVYWYRQLPEEGLKFMVYLQKENIIDESGMPKERFSAEFPKEGPSILRIQQVVRGDSAAYFCASSATGGSNQPQHFGDGTRLSIL.

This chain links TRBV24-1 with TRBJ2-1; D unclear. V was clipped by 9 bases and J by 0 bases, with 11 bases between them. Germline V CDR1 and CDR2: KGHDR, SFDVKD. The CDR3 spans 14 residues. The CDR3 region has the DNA TGTGCCACCCGATCGTCCGGCTCCTACAATGAGCAGTTCTTC. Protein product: CATRSSGSYNEQFF.

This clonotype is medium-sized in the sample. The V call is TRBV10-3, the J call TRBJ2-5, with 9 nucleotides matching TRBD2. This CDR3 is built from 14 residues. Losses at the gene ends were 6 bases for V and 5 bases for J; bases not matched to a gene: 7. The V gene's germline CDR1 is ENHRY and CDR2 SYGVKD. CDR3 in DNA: TGTGCCATCAGGAATAGCGGGAGCGGGGAGACCCAGTACTTC. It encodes CAIRNSGSGETQYF.

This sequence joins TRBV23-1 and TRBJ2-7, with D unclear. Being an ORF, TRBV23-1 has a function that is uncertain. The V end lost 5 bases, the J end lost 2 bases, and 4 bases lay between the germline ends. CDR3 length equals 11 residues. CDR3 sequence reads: CASSGTYEQYF. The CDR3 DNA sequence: TGCGCCAGCAGTGGGACCTACGAGCAGTACTTC.

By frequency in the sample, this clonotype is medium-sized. This CDR3 is CAQGGDAFYEQYF. The DNA for the CDR3 is TGTGCGCAGGGTGGGGACGCCTTCTACGAGCAGTACTTC. V and J are TRBV30 and TRBJ2-7; the D call may be TRBD1 or TRBD2 (5 bases each). The CDR3 runs 13 residues. Germline assignment: CDR1 GTSNPN and CDR2 SVGIG (reference sequence).

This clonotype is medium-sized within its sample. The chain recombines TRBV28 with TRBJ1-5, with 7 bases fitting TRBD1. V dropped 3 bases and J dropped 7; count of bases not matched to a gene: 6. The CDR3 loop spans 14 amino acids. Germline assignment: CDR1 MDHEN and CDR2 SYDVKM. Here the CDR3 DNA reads TGTGCCAGCAGTTTCCCGACAGGGATGCAGCCCCAGCATTTT. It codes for CASSFPTGMQPQHF.

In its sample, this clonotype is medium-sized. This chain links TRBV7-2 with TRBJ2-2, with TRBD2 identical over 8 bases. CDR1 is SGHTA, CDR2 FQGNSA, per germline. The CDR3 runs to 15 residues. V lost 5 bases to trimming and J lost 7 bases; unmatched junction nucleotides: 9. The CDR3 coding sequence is TGTGCCAGCAGCGCCAGGAGCGGGAGCGTCGGGGAGCTGTTTTTT. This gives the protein CASSARSGSVGELFF.

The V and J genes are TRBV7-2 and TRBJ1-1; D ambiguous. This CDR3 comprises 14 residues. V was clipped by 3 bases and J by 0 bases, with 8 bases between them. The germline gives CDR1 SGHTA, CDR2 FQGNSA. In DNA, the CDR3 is TGTGCCAGCAGCTTGACCGACATGAACACTGAAGCTTTCTTT. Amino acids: CASSLTDMNTEAFF.

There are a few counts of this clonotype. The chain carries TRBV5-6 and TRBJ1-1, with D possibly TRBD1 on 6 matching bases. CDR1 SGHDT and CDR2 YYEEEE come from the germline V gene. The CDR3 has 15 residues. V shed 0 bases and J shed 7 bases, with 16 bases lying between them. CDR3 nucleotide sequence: TGTGCCAGCAGCTTGGGGGGGCCTACAGGGCTTGAAGCTTTCTTT. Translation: CASSLGGPTGLEAFF. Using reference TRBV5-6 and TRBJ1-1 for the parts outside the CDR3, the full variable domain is DAGVTQSPTHLIKTRGQQVTLRCSPKSGHDTVSWYQQALGQGPQFIFQYYEEEERQRGNFPDRFSGHQFPNYSSELNVNALLLGDSALYLCASSLGGPTGLEAFFGQGTRLTVV.

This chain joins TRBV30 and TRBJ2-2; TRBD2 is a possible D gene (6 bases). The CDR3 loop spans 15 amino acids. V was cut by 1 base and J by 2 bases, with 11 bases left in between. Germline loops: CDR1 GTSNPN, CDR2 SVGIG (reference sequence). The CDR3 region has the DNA TGTGCCTGGAGTGAATGGGGACTTAACACCGGGGAGCTGTTTTTT. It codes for CAWSEWGLNTGELFF.